A few counts support the clone carrying this TCR beta chain. The data derive from a study of blood T cell repertoires in COVID-19. Study summary: The study drew acute and convalescent COVID-19 samples from the United States, Italy and Spain. The analysed material was cDNA or gDNA that came from T cells, B-cell-depleted T cells, or PBMCs.

The germline gives CDR1 SGHRS, CDR2 YFSETQ. The CDR3 consists of 12 residues. The V and J ends lost 6 bases and 3 bases respectively, with 9 bases between them. Per the authors' pipeline: It was from reference gene primer amplification that nucleated cell counts were estimated. The assay was immunoSEQ multiplex PCR, and TCRdb's table has in-frame clones only and misses some. The DNA was the basis for D and trimming; V, J and clone size are from that table. The top ten clones hold 6.5% of a sample with under 200,000 clones, 80% of them seen once. The rearrangement joins TRBV5-1 to TRBJ1-1; D not certain. The sequenced material came from peripheral blood. The clonotype comes from a man in his 70s with active or convalescent COVID-19. DNA of the CDR3: TGCGCCAGCACTGAGGGAGACACTGAAGCTTTCTTT. Its protein is CASTEGDTEAFF.